This TCR beta chain is drawn from a study of graft-versus-host responses after intestinal transplantation. Study results and caveats: High graft-versus-host to host-versus-graft clonal ratios were seen in allografts of patients with graft-donor T cell macrochimerism. Some GvH clones were seen earlier in gut or blood, suggesting intestinal origin.

Regarding this clone: The antigen is unknown.

The CDR3 is 12 amino acids. Germline V gene sequence: CDR1 MNHNS, CDR2 SASEGT. V was pared by 4 bases and J by 8 bases, with 11 bases between. Sequencing was performed with immunoSEQ multiplex PCR; in TCRdb, only in-frame clones are kept and a portion is missing. The sample holds roughly 99,000 clones, under 95% seen once. V and J are TRBV6-1 and TRBJ1-2; weak D call: TRBD1 (5 bases). The source was unstimulated CD8+ T cells sorted from spleen or lymph node cells, collected before transplant. The TCR was taken from a human donor who was the organ donor for an intestinal transplant. The CDR3 sequence is CASSASGDGYTF. The CDR3, as DNA: TGTGCCAGCAGTGCTTCGGGGGACGGCTACACCTTC.